Detailed here is one T cell receptor beta chain. Its antigen is unidentified. The entry originates in a study of vaccination and CD4 T cells after COVID-19. The study sequenced cultured CD4+ T cell DNA using the Oncomine TCR Beta short-read assay. TCRdb reprocessed the PCR reads via MiXCR and lists one record per CDR3 protein. Of some 9,500 distinct CDR3 sequences listed, about half are singletons. V shed 3 bases, J shed 1 base, and the junction held 6 bases outside the gene matches. The CDR3 covers 14 residues. From germline, CDR1 is GTSNPN and CDR2 SVGIG (reference sequence). The sample's treatment: roughly 11-day PBMC culture with coronavirus spike peptide pools or control peptides (ViraFEST assay).

The specimen sequenced was CD4+ T cells from blood, cultured in vitro. This TCR came from a human donor who had recovered from COVID-19. The V and J genes are TRBV30 and TRBJ2-7; TRBD1 matches 7 bases. The CDR3 loop is CAWRTPGQSYEQYF. As DNA, the CDR3 is TGTGCCTGGAGAACCCCGGGACAGTCCTACGAGCAGTACTTC. The full variable domain, its missing parts supplied by reference TRBV30 and TRBJ2-7, is SQTIHQWPATLVQPVGSPLSLECTVEGTSNPNLYWYRQAAGRGLQLLFYSVGIGQISSEVPQNLSASRPQDRQFILSSKKLLLSDSGFYLCAWRTPGQSYEQYFGPGTRLTVT.